What follows are 27 T cell receptor beta chains derived from one specimen sequenced in a study of blood T cell repertoires in COVID-19 (TCRdb year 2020). Library creation used the immunoSEQ multiplex PCR assay. The source is immuneACCESS, and TCRdb retained only in-frame sequences with V and J called. Part of the clones is not carried over; for the studies checked, unresolved V genes explain less than half of this, and the remainder is unexplained. The sample table shows tens of thousands of clones, and approximately 73% are seen once. The ten largest clonotypes hold around 6% of the sample. The sequencing sample was made of peripheral blood. The receptors shown here come from a woman aged 45-65 years with active or convalescent COVID-19.

V usage is TRBV4-2 and J usage is TRBJ2-7; tentative D call: TRBD2 (6 bases). Trimming pared 1 base from V and 4 bases from J, leaving 17 bases between. The CDR3 has 16 amino acids. Germline V gene data show CDR1 as LGHNA and CDR2 as YNFKEQ. The CDR3 coding sequence is TGTGCCAGCAGCCAAGCGGGCCTTGGAGGGAGGTACGAGCAGTACTTC. Translation: CASSQAGLGGRYEQYF.

The J gene is TRBJ1-4, the V gene TRBV19; the D is unclear. V was clipped by 5 bases and J by 0 bases, with 13 bases between them. CDR1 is LNHDA, CDR2 SQIVND, per germline (reference sequence). The CDR3 is made up of 16 amino acids. CDR3 coding DNA: TGTGCCAGTAGTGCGGGATTGGAACCAACTAATGAAAAACTGTTTTTT. Translation gives CASSAGLEPTNEKLFF. Supplemented by reference TRBV19 and TRBJ1-4, the full variable domain reads DGGITQSPKYLFRKEGQNVTLSCEQNLNHDAMYWYRQDPGQGLRLIYYSQIVNDFQKGDIAEGYSVSREKKESFPLTVTSAQKNPTAFYLCASSAGLEPTNEKLFFGSGTQLSVL.

The J gene is TRBJ1-1, the V gene TRBV18; TRBD1 is a possible D gene (5 bases). Between the trimmed V and J ends, which lost 3 bases and 3 bases, there was a span of 20 bases. This CDR3 spans 17 amino acids. CDR1 and CDR2 from the germline V gene are KGHSH and LQKENI. This CDR3 is CASSPSWVGGEDTEAFF. The CDR3 nucleotides read TGTGCCAGCTCACCGTCTTGGGTTGGAGGGGAGGACACTGAAGCTTTCTTT.

The chain employs TRBV7-9 and TRBJ2-6; TRBD1 matches at 7 bases. This CDR3 has 18 residues. CDR1 SEHNR and CDR2 FQNEAQ come from the germline V gene (reference sequence). The V gene end was trimmed by 5 bases and the J gene end by 0 bases; junction bases not matched to a gene: 10. CDR3 in DNA: TGTGCCAGCAGCCTTCCGGGACAGAGATTCTCTGGGGCCAACGTCCTGACTTTC. This gives the protein CASSLPGQRFSGANVLTF.

The gene calls are TRBV2 and TRBJ1-2; 8 nucleotides line up with TRBD1. The V segment lost 6 bases and the J segment 8 bases; nucleotides outside the gene matches: 8. CDR1 and CDR2 (germline): SNHLY, FYNNEI. CDR3 size: 13 residues. The CDR3 DNA reads as TGTGCCAGCAGGCCGACAGGGGCGGGAGGCTACACCTTC. Amino acids: CASRPTGAGGYTF. The variable domain in full, completed from reference TRBV2 and TRBJ1-2, reads EPEVTQTPSHQVTQMGQEVILRCVPISNHLYFYWYRQILGQKVEFLVSFYNNEISEKSEIFDDQFSVERPDGSNFTLKIRSTKLEDSAMYFCASRPTGAGGYTFGSGTRLTVV.

This clone was detected only a few times. The chain's CDR3 is CASSRGQGSGDSPLHF. CDR3 sequence (DNA): TGCGCCAGCAGCCGAGGACAGGGGAGCGGTGATTCACCCCTCCACTTT. This chain joins TRBV4-1 and TRBJ1-6, with 9 bases that match TRBD1. The CDR3 runs 16 residues. V shed 4 bases and J 8 bases; nucleotides not matched to a gene: 9. Germline CDR1 is MGHRA and CDR2 is YSYEKL.

The chain carries TRBV7-2 and TRBJ2-3; D remains unclear. Germline CDR1 SGHTA, CDR2 FQGNSA. This CDR3 has 12 amino acids. Between the trimmed V and J ends, which lost 5 bases and 7 bases, there was a span of 10 bases. The CDR3 sequence is CASSPQSYTQYF. The DNA for the CDR3 is TGTGCCAGCAGCCCCCAGTCCTATACGCAGTATTTT.

This clone was detected only a few times. The rearrangement links TRBV7-8 to TRBJ1-5; TRBD1 agrees at 7 bases. The ends lost 0 bases at V and 6 bases at J; junction bases unmatched: 8. The germline V gene encodes CDR1 SGHVS and CDR2 FQNEAQ. The CDR3 totals 16 residues. CDR3 sequence (DNA): TGTGCCAGCAGCTTAGCCAGGACAGGTTCGGGTCAGCCCCAGCATTTT. Protein product: CASSLARTGSGQPQHF.

The rearrangement links TRBV5-5 to TRBJ1-5; 8 bases align to TRBD1. After removal of 5 bases from V and 1 base from J, the junction contained 11 bases not matched to a gene. Germline CDR1 SGHKS, CDR2 YYEKEE (reference sequence). The CDR3 runs to 17 residues. The chain's CDR3 is CASSPSARTGSNQPQHF. The CDR3, as DNA: TGTGCCAGCAGTCCATCTGCGAGGACAGGGAGCAATCAGCCCCAGCATTTT.

The rearrangement uses TRBV15 and TRBJ1-5, with D unclear. The CDR3 spans 14 residues. Germline CDR1 reads LNHNV; CDR2 reads YYDKDF (reference sequence). The V end lost 0 bases, the J end lost 5 bases, and 8 bases lay between the germline ends. This chain's CDR3 is CATSRERNHQPQHF. DNA for the CDR3: TGTGCCACCAGCAGAGAGCGTAATCATCAGCCCCAGCATTTT. Drawing the rest from reference TRBV15 and TRBJ1-5, the complete variable domain is DAMVIQNPRYQVTQFGKPVTLSCSQTLNHNVMYWYQQKSSQAPKLLFHYYDKDFNNEADTPDNFQSRRPNTSFCFLDIRSPGLGDTAMYLCATSRERNHQPQHFGDGTRLSIL.

This rearrangement joins TRBV5-1 to TRBJ1-2; D gene ambiguous. The germline V and J ends were trimmed by 2 bases and 0 bases, with 11 bases remaining between them. The CDR3 loop spans 15 amino acids. CDR1 SGHRS and CDR2 YFSETQ come from the germline V gene. CDR3 bases: TGCGCCAGCAGCTTTTTCGGTATAGCTAACTATGGCTACACCTTC. Its protein product is CASSFFGIANYGYTF.

The chain employs TRBV4-2 and TRBJ1-1; 8 bases match TRBD1. The trim removed 3 bases at V and 8 bases at J, leaving 5 bases unmatched. From germline, CDR1 is LGHNA and CDR2 YNFKEQ. The CDR3 consists of 13 residues. The CDR3 spells CASSHLDRGEAFF. The CDR3 DNA reads as TGTGCCAGCAGCCATCTCGACAGGGGCGAAGCTTTCTTT.

V and J are TRBV4-1 and TRBJ2-7, with TRBD2 matching over 10 bases. CDR1 MGHRA and CDR2 YSYEKL come from the germline V gene. CDR3 length: 20 residues. Losses at the gene ends were 0 bases for V and 2 bases for J; bases not matched to a gene: 16. CDR3 nucleotides: TGCGCCAGCAGCCAAGATGAGTTGAGACTAGCGGGCCACCACCCCTACGAGCAGTACTTC. Amino acids: CASSQDELRLAGHHPYEQYF.

This clone was seen once. CDR3 bases: TGTGCCAGCGGTGATAGGGGGCTTGGTGAAGCTTTCTTT. Protein sequence: CASGDRGLGEAFF. V is TRBV4-2 and J is TRBJ1-1, with 7 bases aligning to TRBD1. Germline CDR1 and CDR2: LGHNA and YNFKEQ. The CDR3 is made up of 13 amino acids. After removal of 8 bases from V and 7 bases from J, the junction contained 10 bases not matched to a gene.

The chain recombines TRBV5-4 with TRBJ2-3, with a weak D call TRBD1 (5 bases). Trimming took 0 bases from V and 3 from J, leaving 8 bases between them. The CDR3 is made up of 14 amino acids. In germline, CDR1 is SGHNT, CDR2 YYREEE (reference sequence). Written as DNA, the CDR3 is TGTGCCAGCAGCTTGGGGGGCGGTACAGATACGCAGTATTTT. Residues: CASSLGGGTDTQYF.

The V call is TRBV27, the J call TRBJ2-1, with D possibly being TRBD2 (5 bases). The CDR3 is made up of 14 amino acids. The germline gives CDR1 MNHEY, CDR2 SMNVEV (reference sequence). Trimming took 3 bases from V and 2 from J, leaving 8 bases between them. Here the CDR3 DNA reads TGTGCCAGCAGTTTGGCTAGCACCTACAATGAGCAGTTCTTC. This codes for CASSLASTYNEQFF.

The chain combines TRBV10-3 with TRBJ2-1; possible D gene TRBD1, 5 bases. The CDR3 is 15 amino acids. From germline, CDR1 is ENHRY and CDR2 SYGVKD. The V and J ends lost 4 bases and 9 bases respectively, with 19 bases between them. CDR3 DNA: TGTGCCATCAGTGGGGCGCTTGGGGCCTGGAGTGAGCAGTTCTTC. Its translation: CAISGALGAWSEQFF.

The genes are TRBV6-4 and TRBJ2-7, with a weak D call TRBD2 (6 bases). Germline CDR1 and CDR2: MRHNA and SNTAGT. V lost 6 bases, J lost 3 bases, and 6 bases lay in between. The CDR3 loop spans 11 amino acids. CDR3 bases: TGTGCCAGCAGGGAGGGCTACGAGCAGTACTTC. Translation: CASREGYEQYF.

This clone was recorded once. The chain couples TRBV18 to TRBJ1-2; weak D call: TRBD1 (6 bases). The CDR3 length is 15 residues. The V end was cut by 3 bases, the J end by 0 bases, with 11 bases between. Germline lookup yields CDR1 KGHSH and CDR2 LQKENI. The CDR3: CASSPPGQANYGYTF. The CDR3 DNA reads TGTGCCAGCTCACCTCCGGGACAAGCTAACTATGGCTACACCTTC.

The J gene is TRBJ2-1, the V gene TRBV5-4; the D gene is possibly TRBD2 (5 bases). CDR3 length: 12 residues. Trimming removed 3 bases from V and 9 bases from J, with 10 bases in between. In germline, CDR1 is SGHNT, CDR2 YYREEE (reference sequence). The CDR3 protein is CASSSGVSEQFF. The CDR3 nucleotides are TGTGCCAGCAGCTCCGGGGTGAGTGAGCAGTTCTTC.

V usage is TRBV9 and J usage is TRBJ2-3, with TRBD1 identical over 9 bases. The V gene end was trimmed by 0 bases and the J gene end by 5 bases; junction bases not matched to a gene: 7. The CDR3 spans 16 residues. The V gene's germline CDR1 is SGDLS and CDR2 YYNGEE. The CDR3 coding sequence is TGTGCCAGCAGCGTAGCGAGCGGACAGGGGATAGATACGCAGTATTTT. It encodes CASSVASGQGIDTQYF.

The sample holds many counts of this clone. The chain recombines TRBV6-5 with TRBJ2-1; TRBD2 aligns across 8 bases. From germline, CDR1 is MNHEY and CDR2 SVGAGI. This CDR3 is 15 amino acids long. The V gene end was trimmed by 6 bases and the J gene end by 12 bases; junction bases not matched to a gene: 16. CDR3: CASRPISGTISGQFF. CDR3 DNA sequence: TGTGCCAGCAGGCCCATTAGCGGGACAATTTCTGGGCAGTTCTTC.

The J gene is TRBJ2-5, the V gene TRBV9; D is possibly TRBD2 (6 bases). Germline lookup yields CDR1 SGDLS and CDR2 YYNGEE. This CDR3 region has 12 residues. V shed 2 bases and J shed 7 bases, with 9 bases lying between them. CDR3 DNA: TGTGCCAGCAGCGTCCTGGGAGGGACCCAGTACTTC. Residues: CASSVLGGTQYF.

This sequence joins TRBV6-5 and TRBJ2-3, with 7 nucleotides matching TRBD2. The CDR3 runs to 14 residues. V was clipped by 6 bases and J by 1 base; unmatched bases: 4. Germline CDR1 and CDR2: MNHEY and SVGAGI. CDR3 sequence: CASRGGGGTDTQYF. DNA of the CDR3: TGTGCCAGCAGGGGGGGAGGGGGCACAGATACGCAGTATTTT.

This chain links TRBV28 with TRBJ1-1; TRBD1 might be the D (5 bases). Per germline, CDR1 MDHEN and CDR2 SYDVKM. The CDR3 totals 18 residues. The ends were cut back, 5 bases at V and 7 bases at J, with 29 bases in the middle. Here the CDR3 reads CASSPELYGALSPREAFF. The CDR3 DNA sequence: TGTGCCAGCAGTCCCGAACTATATGGGGCCTTAAGCCCTCGTGAAGCTTTCTTT. Combining the CDR3 with reference TRBV28 and TRBJ1-1 gives the whole variable domain DVKVTQSSRYLVKRTGEKVFLECVQDMDHENMFWYRQDPGLGLRLIYFSYDVKMKEKGDIPEGYSVSREKKERFSLILESASTNQTSMYLCASSPELYGALSPREAFFGQGTRLTVV.

V usage is TRBV18 and J usage is TRBJ1-3; the match to TRBD1 covers 7 bases. The junction had 10 bases not matched to a gene; V was cut back by 6 bases and J by 2 bases. Germline-derived CDR1 and CDR2 are KGHSH and LQKENI. This CDR3 region has 16 residues. CDR3: CASSTLPQGAGNTIYF. The CDR3 DNA sequence: TGTGCCAGCTCGACACTACCGCAGGGGGCTGGAAACACCATATATTTT.

The chain uses TRBV5-4 and TRBJ2-6; tentatively, D is TRBD2 (6 bases). The V gene lost 2 bases and the J gene lost 1 base, with 16 bases spanning the gap. From germline, CDR1 is SGHNT and CDR2 YYREEE (reference sequence). This CDR3 spans 18 amino acids. CDR3 nucleotide sequence: TGTGCCAGCAGCTTCGTTACTAGCTCAGAGTCTGGGGCCAACGTCCTGACTTTC. It yields the protein CASSFVTSSESGANVLTF.